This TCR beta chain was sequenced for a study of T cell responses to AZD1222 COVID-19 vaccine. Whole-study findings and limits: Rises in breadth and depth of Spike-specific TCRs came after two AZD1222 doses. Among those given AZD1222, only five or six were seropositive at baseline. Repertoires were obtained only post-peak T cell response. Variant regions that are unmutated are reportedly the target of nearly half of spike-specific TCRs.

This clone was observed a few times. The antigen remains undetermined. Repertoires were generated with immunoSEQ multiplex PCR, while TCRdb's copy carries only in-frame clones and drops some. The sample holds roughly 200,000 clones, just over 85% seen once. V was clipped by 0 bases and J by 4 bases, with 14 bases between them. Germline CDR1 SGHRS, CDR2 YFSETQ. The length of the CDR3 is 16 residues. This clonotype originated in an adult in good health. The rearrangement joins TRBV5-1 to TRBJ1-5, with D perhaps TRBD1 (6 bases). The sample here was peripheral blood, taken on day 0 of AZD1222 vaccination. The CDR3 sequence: CASSLGSGGTNQPQHF. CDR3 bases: TGCGCCAGCAGCTTGGGGTCAGGTGGGACAAATCAGCCCCAGCATTTT.